The TCR beta chain under discussion was sequenced for a study of blood T cell repertoires in COVID-19 (dated by TCRdb to about 2020). Regarding the study in general: The collaborator samples originated in the United States, Italy and Spain and spanned the acute and convalescent phases of COVID-19. Where available, HLA class I and class II types were taken from metadata supplied by the sample provider and were not determined by assay-based typing. Subjects who had been exposed to COVID-19, were actively infected with it, or had recovered from it provided the deeply sampled blood TCRbeta repertoires that made up the dataset. Sample metadata almost always included a de-identified subject ID, COVID-19 status, age in years and sex. The repertoires were released in a freely available public database intended as a resource for research on the immune response to SARS-CoV-2. The prospective study material was composed of cDNA or gDNA derived from T cells, B-cell-depleted T cells, or PBMCs. The samples were drawn from two sources: the first 160 participants of the ongoing ImmuneRACE study, and 1,200 or so subjects contributed by 6 global collaborators.

The CDR3 contains 13 residues, cysteine and phenylalanine counted. Of all the DNA, just the CDR3 is kept, 39 bases in frame from base 1. At the junction V is shortened by 5 bases and J by 5 bases; bases outside the gene matches: 3. Results and caveats for the whole study, not just this receptor: The quantity of clinical and demographic metadata differed by source and by participant and was supplied without curation.

Each collaborating institution followed its own protocols to collect whole blood in K2EDTA tubes. For TCRbeta analysis, collaborator samples were shipped as frozen whole blood, as isolated PBMCs, or as DNA extracted from either sample type. On this clone: The target of this receptor is not known. No base-level quality is on record; no much larger clone is a single base apart.

TCRbeta CDR3 regions were amplified from genomic DNA by means of the immunoSEQ Assay, a bias-controlled multiplex PCR. The authors processed their data as follows. The number of nucleated cells in each sample was estimated from the amplification of reference gene primers within the assay. Sequence reads were collapsed and filtered to measure the absolute abundance of every unique TCRbeta CDR3 rearrangement. Productive Simpson clonality was computed per sample as the square root of Simpson's diversity index over productive rearrangements. TCRdb retrieved this table from immuneACCESS and kept in-frame rearrangements only. Not all clones are present; in checked studies, unresolved V genes account for under half, and no reason is known for the remainder. V and J calls and clone size are as listed in that table; D and trimming were resolved from the DNA. Present in this sample are roughly 81,000 clones, roughly 78% of which were seen just once. About 10% of the sample rests with the top ten.

The chain is made from TRBV12-3 or TRBV12-4 and TRBJ1-5, with 7 middle bases fitting TRBD1. The TCR originated in a man in his 60s with acute or convalescent COVID-19. Sample: peripheral blood. This receptor has the CDR3 CASSADRDQPQHF. The DNA reads TGTGCCAGCAGTGCTGACAGGGATCAGCCCCAGCATTTT.